The T cell receptor (beta chain) described here comes from a study of blood T cell repertoires in COVID-19. Overall study: PBMCs, B-cell-depleted T cells, or T cells provided the cDNA or gDNA that made up the material.

The repertoire was sequenced with immunoSEQ multiplex PCR; TCRdb's copy has only in-frame clones and lacks some. The sample holds under 150,000 clones; roughly four fifths are singletons and the top ten take 9%. Material for sequencing was peripheral blood. This TCR came from a woman aged 50 to 60 with active or convalescent COVID-19.

The CDR3 sequence: CASREIQQGKETQYF. The CDR3 DNA reads TGTGCCAGCAGGGAGATTCAACAGGGGAAAGAGACCCAGTACTTC. The chain carries TRBV6-5 and TRBJ2-5; 7 bases match TRBD1. There are 15 residues in the CDR3. J gave up 3 bases and V 6 bases, and 10 bases lay outside the gene matches. Germline assignment: CDR1 MNHEY and CDR2 SVGAGI.